The 6 T cell receptor beta chains below were found in one sample sequenced in a study of T cell responses to AZD1222 COVID-19 vaccine. Clones were sequenced by immunoSEQ multiplex PCR, and TCRdb holds only the in-frame ones, with some missing. The data contain about 130,000 clones, about 92% of them singletons. The specimen comprised peripheral blood, sampled on day 0 of AZD1222 vaccination. These receptors were obtained from an adult in good health.

The rearrangement uses TRBV5-1 and TRBJ2-2, with 8 bases lining up with TRBD2. Germline V lookup: CDR1 SGHRS, CDR2 YFSETQ. The CDR3 has 14 residues. Losses at the gene ends were 7 bases for V and 5 bases for J; bases not matched to a gene: 7. The CDR3 reads CASGFQRETGELFF. For the CDR3, the DNA is TGCGCCAGCGGGTTCCAGCGGGAGACCGGGGAGCTGTTTTTT.

The table lists this clone with a few counts. The chain employs TRBV7-2 and TRBJ1-2; possible D gene TRBD1, 6 bases. The length of the CDR3 is 13 residues. V lost 8 bases to trimming and J lost 3 bases, with 13 bases between them. Germline CDR1 and CDR2: SGHTA and FQGNSA. CDR3 in amino acids: CASVDRSDYGYTF. The CDR3 DNA reads as TGTGCCAGCGTTGACAGGTCGGACTATGGCTACACCTTC.

The chain couples TRBV7-2 to TRBJ1-5; maybe TRBD1 (6 bases). Trimming removed 2 bases from V and 4 bases from J, with 12 bases in between. CDR1 and CDR2 from the germline V gene are SGHTA and FQGNSA. This CDR3 has 15 residues. The chain's CDR3 is CASSLRRTVNQPQHF. In DNA form, the CDR3 reads TGTGCCAGCAGCTTAAGGCGGACAGTAAATCAGCCCCAGCATTTT.

CDR3 DNA: TGTGCCAGCGTGGGGGAACGAGGCACCGGGGAGCTGTTTTTT. It is translated as CASVGERGTGELFF. The rearrangement links TRBV3-1 (or the pseudogene TRBV3-2) to TRBJ2-2; D is tentatively TRBD1 or TRBD2 (5 bases each). V lost 8 bases and J lost 4, with 14 bases in between. The CDR3 runs to 14 residues. Germline V gives CDR1 LGHDT, CDR2 YNNKEL (reference sequence).

CDR3 nucleotides: TGTGCCAGCAGCGTAGAGGAGACCCAGTACTTC. It yields the protein CASSVEETQYF. The V call is TRBV9, the J call TRBJ2-5; D call uncertain. CDR1 and CDR2 (germline): SGDLS, YYNGEE. V lost 0 bases to trimming and J lost 5 bases, with 2 bases between them. The CDR3 has 11 amino acids.

The rearrangement links TRBV3-1 (or the pseudogene TRBV3-2) to TRBJ1-5; D is undetermined. Trimming pared 0 bases from V and 7 bases from J, leaving 4 bases between. CDR1 and CDR2 from the germline V gene are LGHDT and YNNKEL (reference sequence). This CDR3 is 12 amino acids long. The CDR3 DNA reads as TGTGCCAGCAGCCAAGATCAGCAGCCCCAGCATTTT. Translated: CASSQDQQPQHF.